The 20 T cell receptor beta chains listed next were all sequenced from one sample in a study of blood T cell repertoires in COVID-19. The table came from immunoSEQ multiplex PCR; TCRdb's copy has only in-frame clones and leaves some out. The table records about 250,000 clones, 88% of them present only once. The source material was PBMCs or T cells enriched from blood (not recorded which). The receptors here all came from a woman aged 50 to 60 who had recovered from COVID-19.

The chain recombines TRBV28 with TRBJ2-5; TRBD2 agrees at 11 bases. The CDR3 loop spans 16 amino acids. The germline gives CDR1 MDHEN, CDR2 SYDVKM. Germline trimming cut 2 bases from V and 7 bases from J; bases unmatched to any gene: 9. CDR3 protein: CASSLGLAGGVMTQYF. CDR3 DNA: TGTGCCAGCAGTTTAGGGTTAGCGGGAGGGGTAATGACCCAGTACTTC.

This rearrangement joins TRBV27 to TRBJ2-5, with TRBD1 identical over 7 bases. CDR1 and CDR2 (germline): MNHEY, SMNVEV (reference sequence). The CDR3 has 15 residues. Unmatched junction bases numbered 12, after V lost 6 bases and J lost 5 bases. CDR3 sequence: CASRLGPARGETQYF. CDR3 DNA: TGTGCCAGCAGACTGGGACCGGCCAGGGGGGAGACCCAGTACTTC.

The chain uses TRBV9 and TRBJ2-1, with D possibly TRBD1 on 5 matching bases. V lost 1 base to trimming and J lost 5 bases, with 10 bases between them. This CDR3 region has 14 residues. Germline V lookup: CDR1 SGDLS, CDR2 YYNGEE. The CDR3 sequence: CASSVSQGHNEQFF. In nucleotides, the CDR3 is TGTGCCAGCAGCGTATCGCAGGGCCACAATGAGCAGTTCTTC.

The chain employs TRBV6-6 and TRBJ1-1, with TRBD1 matching over 8 bases. With 6 bases clipped from V and 6 bases from J, the junction kept 6 bases outside the gene matches. CDR1 and CDR2 (germline): MNHNY, SVGAGI (reference sequence). CDR3 length equals 13 residues. The CDR3: CASRTSGGPEAFF. CDR3 bases: TGTGCCAGCAGAACATCAGGGGGCCCTGAAGCTTTCTTT.

This clone has only one observation. The CDR3, as DNA: TGTGCCAGCAGCTTAAGGCGGGAGGGGACAGATACGCAGTATTTT. Translated: CASSLRREGTDTQYF. V is TRBV11-3 and J is TRBJ2-3, with TRBD2 matching over 9 bases. The CDR3 consists of 15 residues. CDR1 SGHNT and CDR2 YENEEA come from the germline V gene. The trim removed 2 bases at V and 3 bases at J, leaving 3 bases unmatched.

The chain has TRBV6-1 and TRBJ2-5, with D perhaps TRBD2 (5 bases). This CDR3 is 15 amino acids long. Trimming stripped 1 base from V and 2 bases from J, with 11 bases between. CDR1 is MNHNS and CDR2 is SASEGT in the germline V gene. CDR3 protein: CASSEVVTGQETQYF. For the CDR3, the DNA is TGTGCCAGCAGTGAAGTCGTGACGGGGCAAGAGACCCAGTACTTC.

The chain recombines TRBV29-1 with TRBJ2-1; 7 bases match TRBD2. Unmatched junction bases numbered 2, after V lost 4 bases and J lost 2 bases. The CDR3 is 13 amino acids. CDR1 SQVTM and CDR2 ANQGSEA come from the germline V gene. CDR3 loop: CSVGAGAYNEQFF. DNA of the CDR3: TGCAGCGTTGGGGCGGGAGCCTACAATGAGCAGTTCTTC.

The chain carries TRBV9 and TRBJ2-1; D may be TRBD2 (5 bases). The CDR3 sequence is 14 residues long. Trimming stripped 3 bases from V and 10 bases from J, with 17 bases between. The germline V gene encodes CDR1 SGDLS and CDR2 YYNGEE. In DNA form, the CDR3 reads TGTGCCAGCAGCGCAAGCGGTACTGCACTGGAGCAGTTCTTC. This gives the protein CASSASGTALEQFF.

The chain joins TRBV5-1 to TRBJ2-7, with 12 bases aligning to TRBD2. The germline V gene encodes CDR1 SGHRS and CDR2 YFSETQ. J was trimmed by 4 bases and V by 4 bases; bases with no gene match: 9. The CDR3 loop spans 16 amino acids. Written as DNA, the CDR3 is TGCGCCAGCAGCCCCGGCGGACTAGCGGGAACTTACGAGCAGTACTTC. Translation: CASSPGGLAGTYEQYF.

The rearrangement uses TRBV4-2 and TRBJ2-1; TRBD1 matches at 11 bases. Losses at the gene ends were 4 bases for V and 8 bases for J; bases not matched to a gene: 10. Germline V lookup: CDR1 LGHNA, CDR2 YNFKEQ. This CDR3 has 16 amino acids. CDR3 sequence (DNA): TGTGCCAGCAGCCCGTCCGGGACAGGGGGTGGTGATGAGCAGTTCTTC. Protein: CASSPSGTGGGDEQFF.

Details on this clone: In the same sample, other DNA sequences code for this CDR3. The rearrangement uses TRBV7-2 and TRBJ1-2, with D perhaps TRBD1 (6 bases). With 4 bases removed from V and 4 bases from J, the gap between germline ends came to 7 bases. The length of the CDR3 is 12 residues. Germline CDR1 reads SGHTA; CDR2 reads FQGNSA. In DNA form, the CDR3 reads TGTGCCAGCAGCTCCAGGGGCTATGGCTACACCTTC. Its protein is CASSSRGYGYTF.

Regarding this clone: The junction departs from germline at one end; a sequencing error may be responsible. The chain is built from TRBV19 and TRBJ2-1, with D uncertain. The CDR3 is made up of 12 amino acids. Germline assignment: CDR1 LNHDA and CDR2 SQIVND (reference sequence). The CDR3 coding sequence is TGTGCCAGTAGCGGGTCACCCCGTCAATTAATCTTC. This gives the protein CASSGSPRQLIF.

This sequence joins TRBV7-2 and TRBJ1-1; TRBD1 is a possible D gene (6 bases). The ends were cut back, 5 bases at V and 0 bases at J, with 13 bases in the middle. Germline values: CDR1 SGHTA, CDR2 FQGNSA. The CDR3 runs 15 residues. The CDR3 is CASSTWGRLNTEAFF. Written as DNA, the CDR3 is TGTGCCAGCAGCACGTGGGGGCGGTTGAACACTGAAGCTTTCTTT.

The chain links TRBV2 to TRBJ1-2, with D possibly TRBD1 on 5 matching bases. Germline CDR1 reads SNHLY; CDR2 reads FYNNEI. The CDR3 runs to 15 residues. With 5 bases removed from V and 5 bases from J, the gap between germline ends came to 18 bases. The CDR3 DNA sequence: TGTGCCAGCAGTCCGGATTGGGGGGTTAGTTATGGCTACACCTTC. This encodes CASSPDWGVSYGYTF.

The chain is built from TRBV15 and TRBJ2-3; TRBD2 aligns across 7 bases. Losses at the gene ends were 0 bases for V and 6 bases for J; bases not matched to a gene: 6. The germline gives CDR1 LNHNV, CDR2 YYDKDF (reference sequence). The CDR3 length is 15 residues. CDR3 sequence (DNA): TGTGCCACCAGCAGAGAACTAGCGATATGGGATACGCAGTATTTT. Protein product: CATSRELAIWDTQYF.

The J gene is TRBJ2-3, the V gene TRBV9; 7 bases align to TRBD2. The length of the CDR3 is 13 residues. Germline CDR1 SGDLS, CDR2 YYNGEE. V lost 0 bases to trimming and J lost 6 bases; unmatched junction nucleotides: 1. The CDR3 spells CASSVEAGDTQYF. DNA for the CDR3: TGTGCCAGCAGCGTAGAAGCGGGGGATACGCAGTATTTT.

This clone was detected only once. This chain joins TRBV11-2 and TRBJ2-7; a weak D match, TRBD2 (5 bases). With 6 bases removed from V and 7 bases from J, the gap between germline ends came to 22 bases. The germline CDR1 and CDR2 sequences are SGHAT and FQNNGV. The CDR3 runs 15 residues. CDR3 region: CASSDFFGGGREQYF. The CDR3 DNA sequence: TGTGCCAGCAGTGACTTTTTTGGCGGAGGCCGGGAGCAGTACTTC.

V is TRBV24-1 and J is TRBJ2-7; TRBD1 matches at 9 bases. Germline CDR1 reads KGHDR; CDR2 reads SFDVKD. V was clipped by 5 bases and J by 0 bases; unmatched bases: 7. The CDR3 has 16 amino acids. The CDR3 nucleotides are TGTGCCACCAGTGGTAGGGACAGGGAAAACTCCTACGAGCAGTACTTC. Its translation is CATSGRDRENSYEQYF.

The chain couples TRBV27 to TRBJ1-4; 7 bases align to TRBD1. This CDR3 has 15 amino acids. Germline values: CDR1 MNHEY, CDR2 SMNVEV (reference sequence). Trimming took 5 bases from V and 8 from J; bases not matched to a gene: 11. DNA of the CDR3: TGTGCCAGCAGTCCCCGCGGACAGGTTAGAGAAAAACTGTTTTTT. Its translation is CASSPRGQVREKLFF.

The chain recombines TRBV27 with TRBJ2-7; D not resolved. Germline values: CDR1 MNHEY, CDR2 SMNVEV (reference sequence). The V end lost 6 bases, the J end lost 0 bases, and 9 bases lay between the germline ends. The CDR3 runs 13 residues. CDR3 protein: CASRPSSSYEQYF. CDR3 sequence (DNA): TGTGCCAGCAGACCCTCGAGCTCCTACGAGCAGTACTTC.